This T cell receptor (beta chain) was sequenced for a study of T cells in Graves' hyperthyroidism and ophthalmopathy. Study details: Peripheral blood specimens were obtained at initial diagnosis, prior to any treatment.

TCR beta CDR3 region amplification was performed from RNA transcripts. HTBI primers drove first-round RT-PCR of the TCR CDR3. TCRdb reprocessed the multiplex PCR reads via MiXCR and lists one record per CDR3 protein. The sample shows 500,000 to 800,000 distinct CDR3 sequences, roughly 15% of them seen only once. This clonotype was seen a few times. No antigen is known for it. Trimming left V 1 base short and J 4 bases short, with 10 bases between. The CDR3 has 15 residues. Any patient presenting with uncontrolled infection, other autoimmune disease, pregnancy or lactation was left out. The study based diagnoses on clinical symptoms, serum thyroxine and TRAb, thyroid ultrasound and orbital computed tomography. Study-level points and caveats: Blood also contained most expanded thyroid clonotypes above 0.001.

The V call is TRBV12-3 or TRBV12-4, the J call TRBJ1-4; a weak D match, TRBD1 (5 bases). This receptor was identified in a woman aged 45 to 65 with Graves' ophthalmopathy. The sample was blood. The CDR3 region is CASSLVGRVNEKLFF. For the CDR3, the DNA is TGTGCCAGCAGTTTAGTGGGCAGGGTTAATGAAAAACTGTTTTTT.